A single sample gave rise to the 2 T cell receptor beta chains below, sequenced in a study of neoadjuvant nivolumab and ipilimumab in lung cancer. TCRdb's table, derived via immunoSEQ multiplex PCR, lists solely in-frame clones and lacks some. Of 40,000 to 55,000 clones listed, around 88% are singletons. Material: blood, obtained before neoadjuvant nivolumab, alone or with ipilimumab. Receptors were obtained from an adult with non-small cell lung cancer. Some clones in this sample may be carry-over from other donors' samples.

The J gene is TRBJ1-4, the V gene TRBV9; D perhaps matches TRBD1 (5 bases). The V gene's germline CDR1 is SGDLS and CDR2 YYNGEE. The V and J ends lost 0 bases and 1 base respectively, with 7 bases between them. This CDR3 spans 15 amino acids. CDR3 residues: CASSVDTGTNEKLFF. The CDR3 DNA is TGTGCCAGCAGCGTAGATACAGGAACTAATGAAAAACTGTTTTTT.

This chain connects TRBV7-6 to TRBJ2-3; tentatively, D is TRBD1 (6 bases). There are 19 residues in the CDR3. Trimming removed 2 bases from V and 6 bases from J, with 27 bases in between. CDR1 is SGHVS, CDR2 FNYEAQ, per germline. CDR3 DNA: TGTGCCAGCAGCTTACCGTCGGGTGCTCCGCGGGCAGGGGTGGATACGCAGTATTTT. Its protein is CASSLPSGAPRAGVDTQYF.